This T cell receptor beta chain is from a study of blood T cell repertoires in COVID-19. Study details: Samples came from the United States, Italy and Spain, spanning acute and convalescent COVID-19.

With V trimmed by 4 bases and J by 1 base, 5 bases remained unmatched. Germline V gene lookup returns CDR1 LNHDA and CDR2 SQIVND (reference sequence). The CDR3 totals 16 residues. Original processing methods: Estimation of nucleated cell counts was performed using reference gene primer amplification. Only in-frame clones appear in the TCRdb table, and some are missing; sequencing was by immunoSEQ multiplex PCR. The DNA gave D and trimming, while V, J and clone size come from that table. The sample has 70,000 to 100,000 clones; 80% to 90% are singletons. This rearrangement joins TRBV19 to TRBJ1-5; 9 bases are a match to TRBD1. Sequencing was done on a sample of peripheral blood. This receptor was identified in a woman aged 70-85 years with acute or convalescent COVID-19. The CDR3 region is CASSTDRGSSNQPQHF. Written as DNA, the CDR3 is TGTGCCAGTAGTACGGACAGGGGATCCAGCAATCAGCCCCAGCATTTT.